What follows describes a single T cell receptor beta chain. What it recognizes is unknown. The data are from a study of long-term antiretroviral therapy in people with HIV. Study-wide background: The earliest samples predate the 2015 immediate-ART recommendation by about a decade.

The immunoSEQ assay was v3.0, run at survey level. For every sample, sequencing targeted about 35,000-55,000 T-cell genomes. Only in-frame clones appear in the TCRdb table, and some are missing; sequencing was by immunoSEQ multiplex PCR. In the table there are about 23,000 clones, over 70% of which are singletons. Notes on the study in general: The repertoire was dominated at all time points by clones expanded before ART.

The germline gives CDR1 GTSNPN, CDR2 SVGIG (reference sequence). V lost 3 bases and J 3 bases, leaving 12 bases between the germline ends. The CDR3 loop spans 15 amino acids. Amounts of roughly 1-11 million cryopreserved PBMC were held in the samples before DNA extraction. The source was unsorted PBMCs, collected 0.3 years after starting antiretroviral therapy. The TCR was taken from a man between 45 and 60 years old with HIV. This sequence joins TRBV30 and TRBJ1-6, with a tentative D call TRBD1 (5 bases). The CDR3 reads CAWRPRDGYNSPLHF. CDR3 nucleotide sequence: TGTGCCTGGAGGCCTCGGGACGGCTATAATTCACCCCTCCACTTT.